This T cell receptor (beta chain) was recovered during a study of blood T cell repertoires in COVID-19 (dated by TCRdb to 2018 to 2021). For the study in its entirety: Samples from collaborators originated in the United States, Italy and Spain and spanned both the acute and convalescent phases of COVID-19. The material from the prospective study consisted of cDNA or gDNA derived from T cells, B-cell-depleted T cells, or PBMCs. The dataset comprised deeply sampled blood TCRbeta repertoires from subjects exposed to, actively infected with, or recovered from COVID-19. The repertoires were made available in a free public database intended to serve as a resource for research on the immune response to SARS-CoV-2. Samples came from the ongoing ImmuneRACE study (first 160 participants) plus 1,254 subjects from 6 global collaborators. The sample metadata nearly always contained a de-identified subject ID, COVID-19 status, age in years and sex. Where HLA class I and class II types were available, the types were taken from metadata supplied by the sample provider, not from assay-based typing.

Note on this clone: Its antigen has not been determined. The record has no base qualities; no much larger clone is one base away.

TCRbeta CDR3 regions were amplified from genomic DNA by means of the immunoSEQ Assay, a bias-controlled multiplex PCR. On the authors' methods: Nucleated cell counts per sample were estimated from amplification of reference gene primers within the assay. To quantify the absolute abundance of each unique TCRbeta CDR3 rearrangement, sequence reads were collapsed and filtered. For each sample, productive Simpson clonality was calculated as the square root of Simpson's diversity index across productive rearrangements. TCRdb's version of the immuneACCESS table is confined to in-frame rearrangements and falls short of the full clone set. An unresolved V gene accounts for under half of the shortfall where checked; the remainder is of unknown origin. The D gene and trimming were derived from the DNA, and the V and J assignments and clone size from that table. This sample holds nearly 35,000 clones; around nine tenths were observed only once. The ten largest clones capture roughly three fifths of the sample.

Beyond this particular receptor, the publication reports: Clinical and demographic metadata were provided uncurated, with the amount varying by source and participant.

The collaborating institutions used their own protocols to collect whole blood in K2EDTA tubes. For TCRbeta analysis, collaborators shipped samples as frozen whole blood, isolated PBMCs, or DNA extracted from either of those sample types. CDR1 SGHTA and CDR2 FQGTGA are derived from the germline V gene. Taken from cysteine to phenylalanine, the CDR3 has 15 residues. Only the CDR3 DNA stays, 45 bases, in frame from base 1. Relative to germline, V is missing 5 bases and J is missing 0 bases, with 6 bases of the junction outside any gene match. The TCR comes from a man aged 65-85 years with acute or convalescent COVID-19. The sample was peripheral blood. Recombination linked TRBV7-3 to TRBJ2-7; TRBD1 matches 8 bases in the middle. The sequenced DNA is TGTGCCAGCAGCGCCGCAGGGGGCGGCTCCTACGAGCAGTACTTC. The resulting protein is CASSAAGGGSYEQYF. With the rest looked up from the reference TRBV7-3 and TRBJ2-7 genes rather than sequenced, the full variable domain is GAGVSQTPSNKVTEKGKYVELRCDPISGHTALYWYRQSLGQGPEFLIYFQGTGAADDSGLPNDRFFAVRPEGSVSTLKIQRTERGDSAVYLCASSAAGGGSYEQYFGPGTRLTVT.